The T cell receptor beta chain under discussion was sequenced for a study of blood T cell repertoires in COVID-19. Across the whole study: COVID-19 samples collected from the United States, Italy and Spain covered acute and convalescent phases. T cells, B-cell-depleted T cells, or PBMCs provided the cDNA or gDNA that served as material.

Losses at the gene ends were 6 bases for V and 2 bases for J; bases not matched to a gene: 11. From germline, CDR1 is MGHRA and CDR2 YSYEKL. The CDR3 runs to 17 residues. Authors' methods: It was from reference gene primer amplification that nucleated cell counts were estimated. Assay: immunoSEQ multiplex PCR; the TCRdb copy retains only in-frame clones and omits some. The V and J calls and the clone size are those of that table, but D and trimming were determined from the DNA. In the table there are 350,000 to 450,000 clones, around 85% of which are singletons. Input material: peripheral blood. V is TRBV4-1 and J is TRBJ2-3; TRBD1 aligns across 10 bases. This clonotype was sampled from a woman between 18 and 29 years old with acute or convalescent COVID-19. CDR3 in amino acids: CASRPQGQGTDTDTQYF. CDR3 sequence (DNA): TGCGCCAGCAGACCGCAGGGACAGGGGACCGACACAGATACGCAGTATTTT.